Sequencing of this TCR beta chain was carried out in a study of T cell changes during pregnancy in multiple sclerosis. Per germline, CDR1 MNHEY and CDR2 SMNVEV (reference sequence). The V gene end was trimmed by 5 bases and the J gene end by 3 bases; junction bases not matched to a gene: 6. The CDR3 runs 16 residues. Measured with immunoSEQ multiplex PCR; TCRdb has only the in-frame clones, and not every one. The sample lists about 94,000 clones, around 93% occurring once. Sequencing was performed on peripheral blood, taken after pregnancy. The receptor was isolated from a female donor with multiple sclerosis, enrolled in a pregnancy study. The rearrangement joins TRBV27 to TRBJ2-1, with TRBD2 matching over 11 bases. The CDR3 DNA reads TGTGCCAGCAGTCCATTCCTAGCGGGAGGCTACAATGAGCAGTTCTTC. Translated: CASSPFLAGGYNEQFF.